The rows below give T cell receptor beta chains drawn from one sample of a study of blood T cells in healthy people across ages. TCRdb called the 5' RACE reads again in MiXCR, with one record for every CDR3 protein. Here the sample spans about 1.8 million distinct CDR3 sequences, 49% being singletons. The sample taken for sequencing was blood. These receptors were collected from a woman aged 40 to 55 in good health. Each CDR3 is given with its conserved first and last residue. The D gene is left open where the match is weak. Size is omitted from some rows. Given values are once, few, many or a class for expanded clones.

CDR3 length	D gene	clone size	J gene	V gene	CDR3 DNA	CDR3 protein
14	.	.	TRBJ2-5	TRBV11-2	TGTGCCAGCAGTCAATCTAACTCTGTCAATGAGCAGTACTTC	CASSQSNSVNEQYF
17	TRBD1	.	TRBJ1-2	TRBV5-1	TGCGCCAGCAGCTCAGGGACAGGGTCCCGTTCTAACTATGGCTACACCTTC	CASSSGTGSRSNYGYTF
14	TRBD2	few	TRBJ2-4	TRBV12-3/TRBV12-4	TGTGCCAGCAGTCGACTAGCGGGGTTTCAAGAGCAGTACTTC	CASSRLAGFQEQYF
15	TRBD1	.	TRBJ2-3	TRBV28	TGTGCCAGCAGTACGACAGGGTCGATCACAGATACGCAGTATTTT	CASSTTGSITDTQYF
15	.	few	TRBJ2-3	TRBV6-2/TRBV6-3	TGTGCCAGCAGTTATTGGGCTACCGGCACAGATACGCAGTATTTT	CASSYWATGTDTQYF
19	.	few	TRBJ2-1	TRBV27	TGTGCCAGCAGTTCTACGACTGGGACATCGGAAGGGACCTACAATGAGCAGTTCTTC	CASSSTTGTSEGTYNEQFF
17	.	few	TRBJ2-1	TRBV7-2	TGTGCCAGCAGCCAATCGCCCGGGAGCTTTCCAGGCAATGAGCAGTTCTTC	CASSQSPGSFPGNEQFF
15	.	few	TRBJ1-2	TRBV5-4	TGTGCCAGCAGCTTCCCAGGCCCAGCTAACTATGGCTACACCTTC	CASSFPGPANYGYTF
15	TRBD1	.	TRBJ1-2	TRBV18	TGTGCCAGCTTCTCAAGGGGGCGCGGATTCTATGGCTACACCTTC	CASFSRGRGFYGYTF
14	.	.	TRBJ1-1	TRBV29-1	TGCAGCGTTGTGTCGGGGATGTTGAACACTGAAGCTTTCTTT	CSVVSGMLNTEAFF
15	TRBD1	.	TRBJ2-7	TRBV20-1	TGCAGTGCTAGACTTCCCGGGACAGTATCCTACGAGCAGTACTTC	CSARLPGTVSYEQYF
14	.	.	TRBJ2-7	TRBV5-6	TGTGCCAGCAGCCCAACCACGGGTTACTACGAGCAGTACTTC	CASSPTTGYYEQYF
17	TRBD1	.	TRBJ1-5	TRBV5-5	TGTGCCAGCAGCCCCGGGACAGGGGACCTAATCAATCAGCCCCAGCATTTT	CASSPGTGDLINQPQHF
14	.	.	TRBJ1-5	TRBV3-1	TGTGCCAGCAGCCAGGGGTCGGGCAATCAGTCCCAGCATTTT	CASSQGSGNQSQHF
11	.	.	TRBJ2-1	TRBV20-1	TGCAGTGCCCCAGGCATGGGAGAGCAGTTCTTC	CSAPGMGEQFF
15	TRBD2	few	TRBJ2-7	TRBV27	TGTGCCAGCACCCTGACTAGCGGGGGCACCTACGAGCAGTACTTC	CASTLTSGGTYEQYF
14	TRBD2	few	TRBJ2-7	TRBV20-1	TGCAGTGCATATAGCGGGGGGATTTTAGGCGAGCAGTACTTC	CSAYSGGILGEQYF
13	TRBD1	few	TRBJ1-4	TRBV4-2	TGTGCCAGCAGCCAAGTGACAGGGGGGGGACTGTTTTTT	CASSQVTGGGLFF
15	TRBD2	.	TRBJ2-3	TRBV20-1	TGCAGTGCTAGCGTAGCGGGGGCCTACACAGATACGCAGTATTTT	CSASVAGAYTDTQYF
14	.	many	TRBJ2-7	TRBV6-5	TGTGCCAGCAGCTTCCTCGGGCAGGGTTACGAGCAGTACTTC	CASSFLGQGYEQYF
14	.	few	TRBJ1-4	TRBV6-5	TGTGCCAGCAGTTACGGCGGGGAGGCTGAAAAACTGTTTTTT	CASSYGGEAEKLFF
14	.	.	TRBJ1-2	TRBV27	TGTGCCAGCAGTGCCCTCCCGGGGAACTATGGCTACACCTTC	CASSALPGNYGYTF
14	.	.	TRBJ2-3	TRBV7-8	TGTGCCAGCACGTTTCGGGGGAGCACAGATACGCAGTATTTT	CASTFRGSTDTQYF
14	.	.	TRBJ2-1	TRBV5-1	TGCGCCAGCAGCTTGGCCATCGTCAGTCATGAGCAGTTCTTC	CASSLAIVSHEQFF
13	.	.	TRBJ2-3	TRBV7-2	TGTGCCAGCAAAACTAGCAGCGCAGATACGCAGTATTTT	CASKTSSADTQYF
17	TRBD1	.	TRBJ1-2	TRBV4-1	TGCGCCAGCAGCGCCTGGGCCTCCGGGACAGGGCCTTATGGCTACACCTTC	CASSAWASGTGPYGYTF
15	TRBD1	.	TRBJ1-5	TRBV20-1	TGCAGTGCTAGGTCGGGACAGGCGGGCAATCAGCCCCAGCATTTT	CSARSGQAGNQPQHF
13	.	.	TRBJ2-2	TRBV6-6	TGTGCCACCAGGCCCGCGGGGATTGGGGAGCTGTTTTTT	CATRPAGIGELFF
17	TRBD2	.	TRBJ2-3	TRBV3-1	TGTGCCAGCAGCCAAGGCCCAGCTAGCGGGGGCACAGATACGCAGTATTTT	CASSQGPASGGTDTQYF
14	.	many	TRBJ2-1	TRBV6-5	TGTGCCACCTCCCGGGGGGCTGCGGCCAATGAGCAGTTCTTC	CATSRGAAANEQFF
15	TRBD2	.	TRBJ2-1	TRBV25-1	TGTGCCAGCAGTGGGGGACTAGCGGGCCCCAATGAGCAGTTCTTC	CASSGGLAGPNEQFF
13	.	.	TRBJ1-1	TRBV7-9	TGTGCCAGCAGCTTAAAGTGGAACACTGAAGCTTTCTTT	CASSLKWNTEAFF
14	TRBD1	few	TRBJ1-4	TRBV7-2	TGTGCCAGCAGCTTTCCCGACAGGGGGGAAAAACTGTTTTTT	CASSFPDRGEKLFF
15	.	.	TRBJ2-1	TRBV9	TGTGCCAGCAGCGTTCAGGGCATGTCCTACAATGAGCAGTTCTTC	CASSVQGMSYNEQFF
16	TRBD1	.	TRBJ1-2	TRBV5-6	TGTGCCAGCAGCCCGGAGGGTGGACAGGGAATCTATGGCTACACCTTC	CASSPEGGQGIYGYTF
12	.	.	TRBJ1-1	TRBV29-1	TGCAGCGTTGCCAGTATGAACACTGAAGCTTTCTTT	CSVASMNTEAFF
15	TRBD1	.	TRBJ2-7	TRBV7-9	TGTGCCAGCAGCTTCTATCGGTACAGGGGGCACGAGCAGTACTTC	CASSFYRYRGHEQYF
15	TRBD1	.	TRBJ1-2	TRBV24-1	TGTGCCACCAGTGATTCCGGGACAGGGGACTATGGCTACACCTTC	CATSDSGTGDYGYTF
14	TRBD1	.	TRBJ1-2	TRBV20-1	TGCAGTGCTAGGCCACAGGGGTTGAACTATGGCTACACCTTC	CSARPQGLNYGYTF
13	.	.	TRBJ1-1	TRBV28	TGTTCCAGCAGTAACCGGGACATCCTCGAAGCTTTCTTT	CSSSNRDILEAFF